This T cell receptor beta chain was obtained from a study of blood T cells in healthy people across ages. Study-wide results and caveats: Because sorting was not performed, PBMCs prevented conclusive naive versus antigen-experienced comparison. A roughly linear fall in TCR beta diversity per million T cells was seen with increasing age.

Germline values: CDR1 MNHNS, CDR2 SASEGT. The CDR3 has 15 amino acids. The V end lost 6 bases, the J end lost 3 bases, and 17 bases lay between the germline ends. Collection of around 10 milliliters of peripheral blood was performed for each donor. For this clonotype: Its specificity is not known.

Combining a sample-barcoded 5' primer with a J-beta primer mix, a second PCR ran for about 7 to 11 cycles. Every molecule of cDNA carried a tag from a template-switch adaptor with 12 random nucleotides. TCRdb passed the 5' RACE reads through MiXCR, listing each CDR3 protein once. Of about 640,000 distinct CDR3 sequences listed, approximately 50% are singletons. Sequencing input: blood. The rearrangement uses TRBV6-1 and TRBJ2-5; D possibly corresponds to TRBD2 (7 bases). The TCR comes from a man aged 55 to 70 in good health. Here the CDR3 reads CASSPPGGLEETQYF. CDR3 DNA: TGTGCCAGCAGCCCCCCGGGGGGCCTAGAAGAGACCCAGTACTTC.